The source of this TCR beta chain is a study of radiation and T cells in renal cell carcinoma. Time point specified: blood 2 weeks post-SBRT. This sample's treatment: 15 Gy SBRT to primary tumor, nephrectomy 4 weeks later. After SBRT, blood was collected at 2 and 4 weeks, plus baseline. The repertoire was sequenced with immunoSEQ multiplex PCR; TCRdb's copy has only in-frame clones and lacks some. The table lists 120,000 or so clones, around 80% of them singletons. CDR1 MNHEY and CDR2 SVGAGI come from the germline V gene. The CDR3 consists of 12 residues. V lost 6 bases, J lost 6 bases, and 11 bases lay in between. General study points: Baseline intratumoral clonotype presence is unknown without pretreatment biopsies. In blood, top tumor clones expanded by 2 weeks, shrinking by 4.

As concerns this clone: What it binds is unknown.

The chain employs TRBV6-5 and TRBJ1-1, with D possibly matching TRBD1 (6 bases). The TCR sequence derives from a middle-aged man with renal cell carcinoma. Here the sequenced sample was blood, taken from a patient whose treatment included radiotherapy and nephrectomy. The CDR3 sequence is CASSSNRAEAFF. DNA for the CDR3: TGTGCCAGCAGCTCGAACAGGGCTGAAGCTTTCTTT.